Listed below are T cell receptor beta chains from one sample, sequenced in a study of T cells in tuberculosis. Data came from immunoSEQ multiplex PCR; TCRdb stores just in-frame clones and leaves some out. Among some 31,000 clones listed, 92% were seen once. Specimen: PBMCs, collected at tuberculosis diagnosis. These receptors were collected from an adult with tuberculosis. The CDR3 runs from the conserved cysteine through the conserved F or W. The D gene is left open where the match is weak. Size is stated for part of the rows, as once, few or many counts, or as a class when the clone is expanded.

TRBD1 | NA | TRBJ2-5 | TRBV5-4 | TGTGCCAGCAGCTTGCGCCAGGGGGCCGGAGAGACCCAGTACTTC | CASSLRQGAGETQYF
NA | NA | TRBJ1-1 | TRBV21-1 | TGTGCCAGCAGCAAAAGGGGGGAGGGAAGGAACACTGAAGCTTTCTTT | CASSKRGEGRNTEAFF
TRBD1 | NA | TRBJ2-7 | TRBV19 | TGTGCCAGTACCAATACCGGGACAGGAGCCTACGAGCAGTACTTC | CASTNTGTGAYEQYF
TRBD1 | NA | TRBJ2-7 | TRBV18 | TGTGCCAGCTCAACACAGGGGCCCCCTTCAACCTACGAGCAGTACTTC | CASSTQGPPSTYEQYF
TRBD1 | NA | TRBJ2-7 | TRBV5-1 | TGCGCCAGCAGCTTGGGACAGGGGTCCCCCTACGAGCAGTACTTC | CASSLGQGSPYEQYF
TRBD1 | NA | TRBJ1-2 | TRBV6-4 | TGTGCCAGCAGTGATCCTACGACAGGGCTGAGGTATGGCTACACCTTC | CASSDPTTGLRYGYTF
NA | NA | TRBJ2-3 | TRBV18 | TGTGCCAGCTCACCACAACAGACCTCTAGCACAGATACGCAGTATTTT | CASSPQQTSSTDTQYF
NA | NA | TRBJ1-4 | TRBV21-1 | TGTGCCAGCAGCAAAGGGTGGGGGCCTGGTTTAGGGGCTAATGAAAAACTGTTTTTT | CASSKGWGPGLGANEKLFF
TRBD2 | NA | TRBJ2-1 | TRBV6-1 | TGTGCCAGCAGTGGCGGACTAGCGGAATACAATGAGCAGTTCTTC | CASSGGLAEYNEQFF
TRBD2 | NA | TRBJ2-1 | TRBV28 | TGTGCCAGCAGTTTCCCCCTCACTAGCGGGAGGACCAGCTCCTACAATGAGCAGTTCTTC | CASSFPLTSGRTSSYNEQFF
NA | once | TRBJ2-1 | TRBV7-2 | TGTGCCAGCATTAACGAGGGGGTCCTTAAGAATGAGCAGTTCTTC | CASINEGVLKNEQFF
NA | NA | TRBJ2-1 | TRBV27 | TGTGCCAGCAAAGAGGGACTGTCATACAATGAGCAGTTCTTC | CASKEGLSYNEQFF
NA | NA | TRBJ1-2 | TRBV4-1 | TGCGCCAGCAGCCAAGAGGGCAGGGGCGCGGGTGGCTACACCTTC | CASSQEGRGAGGYTF
TRBD1 | NA | TRBJ2-7 | TRBV4-3 | TGCGCCAGCAGCCAAACTTGGACAGGGGGACCCTACGAGCAGTACTTC | CASSQTWTGGPYEQYF
TRBD1 | NA | TRBJ1-1 | TRBV14 | TGTGCCAGCAGCCGCGAAGGGGGCTCTGGGACTGAAGCTTTCTTT | CASSREGGSGTEAFF
NA | NA | TRBJ2-1 | TRBV5-1 | TGCGCCAGCAGCTCAGCCTCAGCCAGACAACCCAATGAGCAGTTCTTC | CASSSASARQPNEQFF
NA | NA | TRBJ1-5 | TRBV7-6 | TGTGCCAGCAGCTTAGATACAGGGCATCAGCCCCAGCATTTT | CASSLDTGHQPQHF
TRBD2 | once | TRBJ2-3 | TRBV15 | TGTGCCACCTTCGGCGGGAGACCTTTCACAGATACGCAGTATTTT | CATFGGRPFTDTQYF
NA | NA | TRBJ1-1 | TRBV6-4 | TGTGCCAGCAGGGAGGTAGAGAACACTGAAGCTTTCTTT | CASREVENTEAFF
NA | medium-sized | TRBJ2-2 | TRBV7-3 | TGTGCCAGCAGCCGACAAGCCGGGGAGCTGTTTTTT | CASSRQAGELFF
NA | NA | TRBJ1-3 | TRBV11-2 | TGTGCCAGCAGCTTTCGCTTCGCAGGCACCATATATTTT | CASSFRFAGTIYF
TRBD2 | NA | TRBJ2-1 | TRBV28 | TGTGCCAGCAGTTGGGGGCGGGAGGGCTACAATGAGCAGTTCTTC | CASSWGREGYNEQFF
NA | NA | TRBJ2-7 | TRBV4-3 | TGCGCCAGCAGCCAAGATATACAGGGCTCCTACGAGCAGTACTTC | CASSQDIQGSYEQYF
NA | NA | TRBJ2-3 | TRBV2 | TGTGCCAGCACTTTTAGCGGAGACCTTTCCACAGATACGCAGTATTTT | CASTFSGDLSTDTQYF
NA | NA | TRBJ1-3 | TRBV5-1 | TGCGCCAGCGGCCCTGGAATGAAGGGGGACTCTGGAAACACCATATATTTT | CASGPGMKGDSGNTIYF